These 31 T cell receptor beta chains originate from one sample sequenced in a study of T cells after yellow fever vaccination. MiXCR, applied by TCRdb to the 5' RACE reads, yields one record per CDR3 protein. The top ten hold over 12% of the sample, which has some 500,000 distinct CDR3 sequences, 13% seen once. The starting material was PBMCs, obtained on the day of the yellow fever booster vaccination. All receptors come from a man younger than 40 who received the YFV17D yellow fever vaccine.

This rearrangement joins TRBV28 to TRBJ1-5, with D uncertain. Germline CDR1 MDHEN, CDR2 SYDVKM. V lost 5 bases to trimming and J lost 1 base, with 15 bases between them. This CDR3 spans 16 amino acids. This chain's CDR3 is CASSRTGYWSNQPQHF. The CDR3 DNA reads TGTGCCAGCAGTCGAACCGGATACTGGAGCAATCAGCCCCAGCATTTT.

This clonotype occurred many times. The chain carries TRBV7-3 and TRBJ2-5; 11 bases map to TRBD2. The CDR3 has 15 residues. V lost 1 base and J lost 5; bases outside the gene matches: 3. The V gene's germline CDR1 is SGHTA and CDR2 FQGTGA. CDR3: CASSLRLAGGETQYF. CDR3 nucleotide sequence: TGTGCCAGCAGCTTAAGGCTAGCGGGAGGCGAGACCCAGTACTTC. Together with reference TRBV7-3 and TRBJ2-5, the CDR3 gives the full variable domain: GAGVSQTPSNKVTEKGKYVELRCDPISGHTALYWYRQSLGQGPEFLIYFQGTGAADDSGLPNDRFFAVRPEGSVSTLKIQRTERGDSAVYLCASSLRLAGGETQYFGPGTRLLVL.

This chain uses TRBV2 with TRBJ2-5; a possible D gene is TRBD1 (5 bases). Germline-derived CDR1 and CDR2 are SNHLY and FYNNEI. The CDR3 spans 13 residues. Trimming cost V 8 bases and J 2 bases, with 12 bases left between them. Written as DNA, the CDR3 is TGTGCCAGCGAGCCGAGACAGCAAGAGACCCAGTACTTC. Translation gives CASEPRQQETQYF. Supplemented by reference TRBV2 and TRBJ2-5, the full variable domain reads EPEVTQTPSHQVTQMGQEVILRCVPISNHLYFYWYRQILGQKVEFLVSFYNNEISEKSEIFDDQFSVERPDGSNFTLKIRSTKLEDSAMYFCASEPRQQETQYFGPGTRLLVL.

This clonotype has ten or more counts. The DNA of the CDR3 is TGTGCCAGCAGTGAATCGAGAGGGGCCAAAAACATTCAGTACTTC. Its protein is CASSESRGAKNIQYF. The genes are TRBV25-1 and TRBJ2-4; maybe TRBD2 (5 bases). The CDR3 covers 15 residues. Germline CDR1 MGHDK, CDR2 SYGVNS. V gave up 1 base and J gave up 1 base, with 8 bases separating them.

The chain carries TRBV7-8 and TRBJ1-1; maybe TRBD1 (6 bases). Germline V gene lookup returns CDR1 SGHVS and CDR2 FQNEAQ. The CDR3 is made up of 15 amino acids. Trimming took off 0 bases at V and 4 bases at J, with 12 bases between the two ends. This CDR3 reads CASSLATTGGTEAFF. The DNA of the CDR3 is TGTGCCAGCAGCTTAGCAACGACAGGAGGCACTGAAGCTTTCTTT.

Regarding this clonotype: A read error is likely, as this CDR3 ends without the conserved phenylalanine or tryptophan. This sequence joins TRBV28 and TRBJ2-5; tentative D call: TRBD1 (6 bases). Germline V CDR1 and CDR2: MDHEN, SYDVKM. V lost 1 base, J lost 4 bases, and 7 bases lay in between. The CDR3 length is 13 residues. The CDR3 spells CASSLLGGETQYY. The DNA for the CDR3 is TGTGCCAGCAGTTTATTAGGGGGAGAGACCCAGTACTAC.

Remarks on this clonotype: The conserved final phenylalanine or tryptophan is absent from the CDR3, which likely points to a read error. The chain uses TRBV25-1 and TRBJ2-2; D is possibly TRBD1 (6 bases). Trimming pared 1 base from V and 0 bases from J, leaving 15 bases between. The germline V gene has CDR1 MGHDK and CDR2 SYGVNS. The CDR3 has 18 residues. CDR3 coding DNA: TGTGCCAGCAGTGAATGGTGGGACACCCCCTCGAACACCGGGGAGCTGTTTTCT. Translation: CASSEWWDTPSNTGELFS.

This clonotype turned up a few times. V usage is TRBV5-1 and J usage is TRBJ2-3, with D hard to call. V dropped 5 bases and J dropped 0 bases, with 10 bases sitting between them. CDR1 and CDR2 from the germline V gene are SGHRS and YFSETQ. CDR3 length: 14 residues. This CDR3 is CASRSAGSTDTQYF. CDR3 nucleotides: TGCGCCAGCAGGTCAGCCGGTAGCACAGATACGCAGTATTTT.

This clonotype appeared a few times. This chain uses TRBV20-1 with TRBJ2-7; D may correspond to TRBD1 or TRBD2 (6 bases each). Trimming stripped 3 bases from V and 7 bases from J, with 19 bases between. The germline CDR1 and CDR2 sequences are DFQATT and SNEGSKA (reference sequence). The CDR3 is 14 amino acids. The CDR3 protein is CSASKLAPQGEQYF. The CDR3 DNA is TGCAGTGCTAGTAAGCTAGCGCCTCAGGGGGAGCAGTACTTC.

The gene calls are TRBV18 and TRBJ2-1, with a tentative D call TRBD2 (6 bases). Germline CDR1 and CDR2: KGHSH and LQKENI. This CDR3 comprises 16 residues. Deletions cut 0 bases from V and 6 bases from J, with 15 bases between. The CDR3 DNA reads as TGTGCCAGCTCACCACCGCGACTAGTAGTGTTCAATGAGCAGTTCTTC. Encoded protein: CASSPPRLVVFNEQFF. The variable domain in full, with the rest retrieved from reference TRBV18 and TRBJ2-1, is NAGVMQNPRHLVRRRGQEARLRCSPMKGHSHVYWYRQLPEEGLKFMVYLQKENIIDESGMPKERFSAEFPKEGPSILRIQQVVRGDSAAYFCASSPPRLVVFNEQFFGPGTRLTVL.

This clonotype was counted between two and nine times. The chain has TRBV4-3 and TRBJ2-2; D unresolved. The CDR3 has 18 amino acids. V lost 0 bases, J lost 1 base, and 15 bases lay in between. Per the germline V gene, CDR1 is LGHNA and CDR2 is YSLEER. CDR3 DNA sequence: TGCGCCAGCAGCCAAGATTATTCCCCTCAATTGAACACCGGGGAGCTGTTTTTT. Amino acids: CASSQDYSPQLNTGELFF.

V and J are TRBV20-1 and TRBJ2-1, with a weak D call TRBD2 (6 bases). Germline V gene sequence: CDR1 DFQATT, CDR2 SNEGSKA (reference sequence). The CDR3 length is 14 residues. Here the CDR3 reads CIALLGGNSGEQFF. CDR3 sequence (DNA): TGCATTGCCCTGTTGGGAGGAAATTCGGGTGAGCAGTTCTTC.

The chain links TRBV20-1 to TRBJ2-7, with 7 positions matching TRBD2. The CDR3 spans 12 residues. Germline V gene lookup returns CDR1 DFQATT and CDR2 SNEGSKA (reference sequence). After removal of 3 bases from V and 4 bases from J, the junction contained 3 bases not matched to a gene. Written as DNA, the CDR3 is TGCAGTGCTAGTGACGGGAGGTACGAGCAGTACTTC. Protein: CSASDGRYEQYF.

This clonotype was seen more than once but under ten times. In nucleotides, the CDR3 is TGTGCCATCAGTGCTAGCGGGGTCTACAATGAGCAGTTCTTC. Amino acid sequence: CAISASGVYNEQFF. This chain links TRBV10-3 with TRBJ2-1, with 9 bases lining up with TRBD2. With 4 bases clipped from V and 3 bases from J, the junction kept 1 base outside the gene matches. CDR1 and CDR2 (germline): ENHRY, SYGVKD. CDR3 size: 14 residues.

This clonotype was found many times. The gene calls are TRBV7-2 and TRBJ2-7; D is uncertain. The CDR3 runs 13 residues. Germline CDR1 reads SGHTA; CDR2 reads FQGNSA. V was cut by 7 bases and J by 2 bases, with 12 bases left in between. CDR3 amino acids: CASTRHLTYEQYF. The CDR3 nucleotides read TGTGCCAGCACCCGGCACCTAACCTACGAGCAGTACTTC.

This clonotype has only a few counts. The chain couples TRBV7-2 to TRBJ2-1, with TRBD2 identical over 9 bases. With 2 bases clipped from V and 6 bases from J, the junction kept 5 bases outside the gene matches. The CDR3 is 15 residues long. Germline V gives CDR1 SGHTA, CDR2 FQGNSA. CDR3 region: CASSLSAGGTNEQFF. CDR3 bases: TGTGCCAGCAGCTTATCAGCGGGAGGCACCAATGAGCAGTTCTTC.

This clonotype was seen a handful of times. This rearrangement joins TRBV7-2 to TRBJ2-1, with 10 bases matching TRBD1. V dropped 4 bases and J dropped 1; count of bases not matched to a gene: 7. This CDR3 contains 17 residues. Germline V CDR1 and CDR2: SGHTA, FQGNSA. The CDR3 nucleotides read TGTGCCAGCAGCTCTATGGGACAGGGGAGGTCCTACAATGAGCAGTTCTTC. Its translation: CASSSMGQGRSYNEQFF. The full variable domain, its missing parts supplied by reference TRBV7-2 and TRBJ2-1, is GAGVSQSPSNKVTEKGKDVELRCDPISGHTALYWYRQSLGQGLEFLIYFQGNSAPDKSGLPSDRFSAERTGGSVSTLTIQRTQQEDSAVYLCASSSMGQGRSYNEQFFGPGTRLTVL.

This clonotype was counted a few times. The chain has TRBV27 and TRBJ1-2; a possible D gene is TRBD1 (6 bases). The CDR3 has 16 residues. The V and J ends lost 5 bases and 8 bases respectively, with 24 bases between them. Germline V gene sequence: CDR1 MNHEY, CDR2 SMNVEV (reference sequence). As DNA, the CDR3 is TGTGCCAGCAGTAACTCTCGGATGGGGGCCCTTTGGGGCTACACCTTC. This encodes CASSNSRMGALWGYTF.

The chain is built from TRBV28 and TRBJ2-7; 7 bases line up with TRBD1. V was clipped by 8 bases and J by 0 bases; unmatched bases: 7. CDR1 MDHEN and CDR2 SYDVKM come from the germline V gene. There are 14 residues in the CDR3. This chain's CDR3 is CASLFRQGSYEQYF. As DNA, the CDR3 is TGTGCCAGCCTTTTCCGACAGGGCTCCTACGAGCAGTACTTC.

This clonotype has a count of ten or more. The chain has TRBV7-8 and TRBJ2-7, with no clear D. This CDR3 is built from 11 residues. V lost 5 bases to trimming and J lost 7 bases, with 9 bases between them. Germline V gene sequence: CDR1 SGHVS, CDR2 FQNEAQ. The CDR3 DNA reads as TGTGCCAGCAGCCTATCTATTGAGCAGTACTTC. It is translated as CASSLSIEQYF.

The sample holds a few counts of this clonotype. V gene TRBV5-1 combines with J gene TRBJ2-7; TRBD2 is a possible D gene (5 bases). Germline CDR1 reads SGHRS; CDR2 reads YFSETQ. The CDR3 consists of 12 residues. The ends were cut back, 4 bases at V and 5 bases at J, with 10 bases in the middle. CDR3 region: CASSGSFNEQYF. The DNA for the CDR3 is TGCGCCAGCAGCGGGAGTTTCAACGAGCAGTACTTC.

In this sample, this clonotype turned up many times. The rearrangement uses TRBV5-5 and TRBJ2-5; D is ambiguous. The length of the CDR3 is 12 residues. The V gene lost 7 bases and the J gene lost 4 bases, with 11 bases spanning the gap. The germline V gene has CDR1 SGHKS and CDR2 YYEKEE (reference sequence). The DNA of the CDR3 is TGTGCCAGCGGGCCTCCGGGAGAGACCCAGTACTTC. This gives the protein CASGPPGETQYF. The full variable domain, rest sourced from reference TRBV5-5 and TRBJ2-5, is DAGVTQSPTHLIKTRGQQVTLRCSPISGHKSVSWYQQVLGQGPQFIFQYYEKEERGRGNFPDRFSARQFPNYSSELNVNALLLGDSALYLCASGPPGETQYFGPGTRLLVL.

This sequence joins TRBV27 and TRBJ2-1, with unresolved D. The CDR3 totals 13 residues. Trimming took off 4 bases at V and 8 bases at J, with 12 bases between the two ends. Germline loops: CDR1 MNHEY, CDR2 SMNVEV (reference sequence). The CDR3 reads CASSYRPSHEQFF. The CDR3 nucleotides read TGTGCCAGCAGTTACCGCCCCTCACATGAGCAGTTCTTC.

This clonotype was seen more than once but under ten times. The V gene is TRBV20-1, the J gene TRBJ1-1; 8 positions agree with TRBD1. Unmatched junction bases numbered 8, after V lost 4 bases and J lost 4 bases. Germline V lookup: CDR1 DFQATT, CDR2 SNEGSKA (reference sequence). The CDR3 runs 14 residues. The DNA for the CDR3 is TGCAGTGCTAATGACAGGGGACTGAGCACTGAAGCTTTCTTT. Translated, it gives CSANDRGLSTEAFF.

This clonotype was picked up a small number of times. The V gene is TRBV6-5, the J gene TRBJ2-1, with TRBD2 matching 11 bases. The germline CDR1 and CDR2 sequences are MNHEY and SVGAGI. The CDR3 spans 14 residues. With V trimmed by 4 bases and J by 11 bases, 7 bases remained unmatched. The CDR3 nucleotides read TGTGCCAGCAGTTCCTGGACTAGCGGGCCCCAGCAGTTCTTC. Protein product: CASSSWTSGPQQFF.

The chain has TRBV12-3 or TRBV12-4 and TRBJ2-7, with 8 nucleotides matching TRBD2. The length of the CDR3 is 17 residues. The V gene end was trimmed by 5 bases and the J gene end by 3 bases; junction bases not matched to a gene: 15. In nucleotides, the CDR3 is TGTGCCAGCAGTGTTCCATTGACTAGCGAAAACCTCTACGAGCAGTACTTC. Translated, it gives CASSVPLTSENLYEQYF.

A few counts support this clonotype. The chain links TRBV5-1 to TRBJ1-3; 7 nucleotides match TRBD1. Looked up from germline, CDR1 is SGHRS and CDR2 is YFSETQ. The CDR3 is made up of 14 amino acids. V gave up 4 bases and J gave up 3 bases; unmatched junction bases: 4. The CDR3 is CASSLGTVGNTIYF. CDR3 nucleotides: TGCGCCAGCAGCCTAGGGACAGTTGGAAACACCATATATTTT.

In this sample, this clonotype turned up a few times. This chain connects TRBV12-3 or TRBV12-4 to TRBJ1-2; D gene ambiguous. Trimming pared 3 bases from V and 4 bases from J, leaving 9 bases between. The CDR3 totals 13 residues. Here the CDR3 reads CASSFRGFYGYTF. CDR3 bases: TGTGCCAGCAGTTTCCGCGGTTTCTATGGCTACACCTTC.

The chain couples TRBV20-1 to TRBJ1-1; 9 bases match TRBD1. Germline values: CDR1 DFQATT, CDR2 SNEGSKA (reference sequence). This CDR3 spans 12 amino acids. V lost 1 base and J lost 11; bases outside the gene matches: 5. The CDR3 DNA follows: TGCAGTGCTAGAGCTGGGACAGGGAGGGCTTTCTTT. Its translation is CSARAGTGRAFF.

The table lists this clonotype with a few counts. The chain is built from TRBV20-1 and TRBJ2-3; unclear D gene. Germline V gives CDR1 DFQATT, CDR2 SNEGSKA (reference sequence). The CDR3 consists of 12 residues. V was shortened by 3 bases and J by 4 bases, with 8 bases between the two germline ends. DNA for the CDR3: TGCAGTGCTAGTGAGGTAGCAGATACGCAGTATTTT. Its protein is CSASEVADTQYF.

This chain links TRBV14 with TRBJ2-7; a weak D match, TRBD1 (5 bases). Deletions cut 4 bases from V and 5 bases from J, with 18 bases between. Per the germline V gene, CDR1 is SGHDN and CDR2 is FVKESK. This CDR3 contains 15 residues. The CDR3 nucleotides are TGTGCCAGCAGCCCCCTGGGGCAGGGAATTGACGAGCAGTACTTC. This codes for CASSPLGQGIDEQYF.